The 22 T cell receptor beta chains below all came from one sample that was sequenced in a study of T-cell reconstitution after alpha-beta-depleted transplantation in children. This sample's TCRbeta library carried unique molecular identifier barcodes. TCRdb ran MiXCR on the PCR reads and lists one entry per CDR3 protein. The data show 700,000 to 950,000 distinct CDR3 sequences, roughly 15% seen once. The sample in question was PBMCs, mostly from graft donor cells, obtained 360 days after TCRalphabeta/CD19-depleted stem cell transplant. These receptors all stem from a male patient between 5 and 17 years old who had a stem cell transplant for acute lymphoblastic leukemia, so the T cells may come from the graft donor.

This clonotype came up many times. V gene TRBV6-5 combines with J gene TRBJ2-3; 12 bases are a match to TRBD2. Losses at the gene ends were 0 bases for V and 3 bases for J; bases not matched to a gene: 10. Germline V gene data show CDR1 as MNHEY and CDR2 as SVGAGI. The CDR3 runs 19 residues. The CDR3 DNA follows: TGTGCCAGCAGTTACTCGATAGCTAGCGGGAGGGCCGGGACAGATACGCAGTATTTT. Its protein product is CASSYSIASGRAGTDTQYF.

The chain employs TRBV4-1 and TRBJ1-2; D is possibly TRBD1 (6 bases). V lost 0 bases and J 2 bases, leaving 19 bases between the germline ends. The germline gives CDR1 MGHRA, CDR2 YSYEKL. This CDR3 has 18 amino acids. The CDR3 loop is CASSQDRTGRRKNYGYTF. The CDR3 DNA sequence: TGCGCCAGCAGCCAAGATCGTACAGGGCGAAGGAAGAACTATGGCTACACCTTC.

The rearrangement uses TRBV19 and TRBJ2-2; 12 nucleotides line up with TRBD2. Per the germline V gene, CDR1 is LNHDA and CDR2 is SQIVND (reference sequence). This CDR3 is built from 19 residues. The V and J ends lost 7 bases and 4 bases, in that order; junction bases with no gene match: 16. The CDR3 region is CASILTWRSLAGGTGELFF. In nucleotides, the CDR3 is TGTGCCAGTATTCTCACCTGGCGCTCACTAGCGGGAGGCACCGGGGAGCTGTTTTTT.

In this sample, this clonotype turned up a few times. The V and J genes are TRBV5-1 and TRBJ1-1; 9 bases are a match to TRBD1. V shed 4 bases and J 0 bases; nucleotides not matched to a gene: 7. The CDR3 is 16 residues long. CDR1 is SGHRS, CDR2 YFSETQ, per germline. DNA for the CDR3: TGCGCCAGCAGCCCGGACAGGGGAAAGGTGAACACTGAAGCTTTCTTT. Protein: CASSPDRGKVNTEAFF.

There are many counts of this clonotype. The V and J genes are TRBV7-9 and TRBJ2-3; D unclear. The CDR3 covers 15 residues. Germline V gene data show CDR1 as SEHNR and CDR2 as FQNEAQ (reference sequence). V was clipped by 0 bases and J by 0 bases, with 7 bases between them. CDR3 residues: CASSLALGSTDTQYF. CDR3 in DNA: TGTGCCAGCAGCTTAGCGTTGGGGAGCACAGATACGCAGTATTTT.

V gene TRBV20-1 combines with J gene TRBJ1-2; 7 bases fit TRBD1. CDR1 is DFQATT, CDR2 SNEGSKA, per germline (reference sequence). J gave up 6 bases and V 3 bases, and 10 bases lay outside the gene matches. The CDR3 contains 14 residues. CDR3 loop: CSARETGLLNGYTF. In DNA form, the CDR3 reads TGCAGTGCTAGGGAGACAGGGCTGTTAAATGGCTACACCTTC.

This clonotype has only a few counts. This sequence joins TRBV7-3 and TRBJ2-5; D perhaps matches TRBD1 (5 bases). The CDR3 length is 14 residues. Germline CDR1 is SGHTA and CDR2 is FQGTGA. Trimming removed 1 base from V and 3 bases from J, with 9 bases in between. This CDR3 is CASSLKGWEETQYF. The CDR3 bases are TGTGCCAGCAGCTTAAAGGGGTGGGAAGAGACCCAGTACTTC.

Only a few counts were recorded for this clonotype. The V gene is TRBV29-1, the J gene TRBJ1-1; D is possibly TRBD1 (5 bases). The CDR3 has 13 amino acids. From germline, CDR1 is SQVTM and CDR2 ANQGSEA. V shed 0 bases and J shed 5 bases, with 10 bases lying between them. CDR3 bases: TGCAGCGTTGAAGAGTGGGGGGGGACTGAAGCTTTCTTT. Amino acid sequence: CSVEEWGGTEAFF. The entire variable domain, with the rest obtained from reference TRBV29-1 and TRBJ1-1, is as follows: SAVISQKPSRDICQRGTSLTIQCQVDSQVTMMFWYRQQPGQSLTLIATANQGSEATYESGFVIDKFPISRPNLTFSTLTVSNMSPEDSSIYLCSVEEWGGTEAFFGQGTRLTVV.

The chain carries TRBV2 and TRBJ2-1; no firm D call. The CDR3 runs 17 residues. The V gene's germline CDR1 is SNHLY and CDR2 FYNNEI. The V end lost 0 bases, the J end lost 6 bases, and 18 bases lay between the germline ends. CDR3 residues: CASSEAWRAPWANEQFF. As DNA, the CDR3 is TGTGCCAGCAGTGAAGCCTGGCGAGCCCCTTGGGCCAATGAGCAGTTCTTC.

This clonotype was observed a handful of times. The chain couples TRBV27 to TRBJ2-7; D possibly uses TRBD1 or TRBD2 (5 bases each). V was shortened by 5 bases and J by 2 bases, with 13 bases between the two germline ends. This CDR3 has 14 amino acids. CDR1 and CDR2 from the germline V gene are MNHEY and SMNVEV (reference sequence). The CDR3: CASSRPGRTYEQYF. The CDR3 coding sequence is TGTGCCAGCAGTCGTCCGGGACGGACCTACGAGCAGTACTTC.

J is TRBJ1-1 and V is TRBV29-1; D may be TRBD1 (6 bases). V shed 5 bases and J shed 2 bases, with 12 bases lying between them. This CDR3 region has 13 residues. Germline CDR1 reads SQVTM; CDR2 reads ANQGSEA. CDR3 nucleotide sequence: TGCAGCGTTTTTGACAGGACCAACACTGAAGCTTTCTTT. Amino acid sequence: CSVFDRTNTEAFF.

This clonotype came up a few times. The chain links TRBV29-1 to TRBJ2-7; D is unresolved. The CDR3 has 11 amino acids. V was clipped by 4 bases and J by 3 bases, with 7 bases between them. Germline CDR1 reads SQVTM; CDR2 reads ANQGSEA. The CDR3 DNA follows: TGCAGCGTTGGACGAGACTACGAGCAGTACTTC. Its protein product is CSVGRDYEQYF.

This clonotype was observed a handful of times. The V call is TRBV14, the J call TRBJ1-3; D is uncertain. Trimming cost V 1 base and J 7 bases, with 5 bases left between them. Germline CDR1 SGHDN, CDR2 FVKESK. The CDR3 sequence is 12 residues long. DNA for the CDR3: TGTGCCAGCAGCCAAGTTGAGAACACCATATATTTT. Its protein is CASSQVENTIYF. The full variable domain, in which reference TRBV14 and TRBJ1-3 provide the parts outside the CDR3, is EAGVTQFPSHSVIEKGQTVTLRCDPISGHDNLYWYRRVMGKEIKFLLHFVKESKQDESGMPNNRFLAERTGGTYSTLKVQPAELEDSGVYFCASSQVENTIYFGEGSWLTVV.

This clonotype was seen at least ten times. The chain employs TRBV5-1 and TRBJ1-2, with 8 bases fitting TRBD1. The CDR3 has 14 residues. Looked up from germline, CDR1 is SGHRS and CDR2 is YFSETQ. The junction had 5 bases not matched to a gene; V was cut back by 4 bases and J by 3 bases. The CDR3 region is CASSPGTGHYGYTF. The CDR3 nucleotides are TGCGCCAGCAGCCCCGGGACAGGCCACTATGGCTACACCTTC.

This clonotype was recorded a few times. CDR3 in amino acids: CATSRGGATGALNYGYTF. In DNA form, the CDR3 reads TGTGCCACCAGCAGAGGGGGGGCGACAGGGGCTCTTAACTATGGCTACACCTTC. This chain joins TRBV15 and TRBJ1-2, with 8 positions matching TRBD1. There are 18 residues in the CDR3. V was clipped by 1 base and J by 1 base; unmatched bases: 11. Germline V gives CDR1 LNHNV, CDR2 YYDKDF (reference sequence).

The V gene is TRBV7-9, the J gene TRBJ2-7; D is possibly TRBD1 (5 bases). The ends were cut back, 4 bases at V and 7 bases at J, with 17 bases in the middle. CDR3 size: 14 residues. Germline assignment: CDR1 SEHNR and CDR2 FQNEAQ (reference sequence). CDR3 nucleotide sequence: TGTGCCAGCAGCTGGCTGGCAGGGCCCTCGGAGCAGTACTTC. Its protein is CASSWLAGPSEQYF.

V and J are TRBV29-1 and TRBJ2-2; D perhaps matches TRBD1 (6 bases). Per germline, CDR1 SQVTM and CDR2 ANQGSEA. V lost 6 bases and J 6 bases, leaving 17 bases between the germline ends. The CDR3 runs to 14 residues. CDR3 protein: CSVGNRVLAGELFF. In DNA form, the CDR3 reads TGCAGCGTCGGAAACAGGGTTTTGGCCGGGGAGCTGTTTTTT.

In this sample, this clonotype turned up a few times. The J gene is TRBJ2-3, the V gene TRBV21-1; TRBD2 was called by the table and not checked on the DNA. TRBV21-1 is a pseudogene locus. The CDR3 runs to 20 residues. CDR3 sequence reads: CASSKIVRLAALLLTDTQYF. As DNA, the CDR3 is TGTGCCAGCAGCAAAATCGTGAGACTAGCGGCCCTACTACTCACAGATACGCAGTATTTT.

In DNA, the CDR3 is TGTGCCAGCAGCTTAGGTCTCGGGGTTTACAATGAGCAGTTCTTC. It encodes CASSLGLGVYNEQFF. The chain joins TRBV13 to TRBJ2-1, with D maybe TRBD2 (5 bases). CDR3 length: 15 amino acids. Trimming left V 0 bases short and J 4 bases short, with 10 bases between. Germline loops: CDR1 PRHDT, CDR2 FYEKMQ (reference sequence).

The table lists this clonotype with many counts. This chain connects TRBV29-1 to TRBJ2-1; 10 nucleotides line up with TRBD1. Germline loops: CDR1 SQVTM, CDR2 ANQGSEA. The J segment lost 3 bases and the V segment lost 7 bases, leaving 9 bases of the junction unmatched. CDR3 length: 15 amino acids. CDR3 sequence: CSATGQGRFYNEQFF. The CDR3 DNA is TGCAGCGCAACGGGACAGGGGAGATTCTACAATGAGCAGTTCTTC.

The table lists this clonotype with many counts. The chain carries TRBV20-1 and TRBJ1-3, with no clear D. Germline loops: CDR1 DFQATT, CDR2 SNEGSKA (reference sequence). With 3 bases removed from V and 1 base from J, the gap between germline ends came to 7 bases. The CDR3 sequence is 13 residues long. In DNA form, the CDR3 reads TGCAGTGCTAGTAAGGGTTCTGGAAACACCATATATTTT. Its protein is CSASKGSGNTIYF.

The chain employs TRBV6-5 and TRBJ2-1; TRBD1 matches at 7 bases. CDR1 is MNHEY and CDR2 is SVGAGI in the germline V gene. The CDR3 spans 17 residues. V was pared by 7 bases and J by 0 bases, with 12 bases of the junction left unmatched. The CDR3: CASNRRGTDPSYNEQFF. CDR3 coding DNA: TGTGCCAGCAACCGAAGGGGGACAGACCCCTCCTACAATGAGCAGTTCTTC.